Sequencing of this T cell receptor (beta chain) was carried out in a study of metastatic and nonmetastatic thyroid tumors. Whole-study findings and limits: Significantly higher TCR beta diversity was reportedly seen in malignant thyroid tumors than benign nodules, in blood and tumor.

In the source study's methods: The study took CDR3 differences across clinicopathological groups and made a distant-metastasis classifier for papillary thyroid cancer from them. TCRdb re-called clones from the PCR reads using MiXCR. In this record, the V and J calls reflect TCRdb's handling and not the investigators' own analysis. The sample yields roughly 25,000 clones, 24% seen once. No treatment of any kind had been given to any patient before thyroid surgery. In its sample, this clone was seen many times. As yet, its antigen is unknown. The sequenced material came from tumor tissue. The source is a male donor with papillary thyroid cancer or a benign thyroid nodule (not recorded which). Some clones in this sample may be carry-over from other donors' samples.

The CDR3 DNA follows: TGTGCCAGCAGTGATCATTGGGGGCTCCAAGAGACCCAGTACTTC. Amino acid sequence: CASSDHWGLQETQYF. The V and J genes are TRBV25-1 and TRBJ2-5; a possible D gene is TRBD1 (6 bases). The V end lost 3 bases, the J end lost 1 base, and 12 bases lay between the germline ends. Germline CDR1 and CDR2: MGHDK and SYGVNS. The length of the CDR3 is 15 residues.